The 28 T cell receptor beta chains below come from one sample, sequenced in a study of T-cell reconstitution after alpha-beta-depleted transplantation in children. The library targeted TCRbeta and was prepared with unique molecular identifiers. TCRdb redid the calling of the PCR reads with MiXCR, one entry per CDR3 protein. The table shows some 830,000 distinct CDR3 sequences, with less than 20% occurring only once. Specimen: PBMCs, mostly from graft donor cells, collected 360 days after TCRalphabeta/CD19-depleted stem cell transplant. These receptors were taken from a male patient between 5 and 17 years old who had a stem cell transplant for acute lymphoblastic leukemia, so the T cells may come from the graft donor.

The J gene is TRBJ2-3, the V gene TRBV4-1, with D hard to call. The CDR3 extends over 14 amino acids. Trimming took 3 bases from V and 6 from J, leaving 13 bases between them. Germline-derived CDR1 and CDR2 are MGHRA and YSYEKL. The CDR3 spells CASSQERASDTQYF. In nucleotides, the CDR3 is TGCGCCAGCAGCCAGGAAAGGGCCTCGGATACGCAGTATTTT.

This clonotype was observed a handful of times. The chain has TRBV7-3 and TRBJ2-1, with 7 bases lining up with TRBD2. V lost 3 bases to trimming and J lost 4 bases; unmatched junction nucleotides: 6. In germline, CDR1 is SGHTA, CDR2 FQGTGA. There are 15 residues in the CDR3. The CDR3 nucleotides are TGTGCCAGCAGCTTCGGGGGGTCAGTATACAATGAGCAGTTCTTC. Its protein is CASSFGGSVYNEQFF. The full variable domain, with the rest looked up from reference TRBV7-3 and TRBJ2-1, is GAGVSQTPSNKVTEKGKYVELRCDPISGHTALYWYRQSLGQGPEFLIYFQGTGAADDSGLPNDRFFAVRPEGSVSTLKIQRTERGDSAVYLCASSFGGSVYNEQFFGPGTRLTVL.

This clonotype was seen repeatedly, ten times or more. The rearrangement joins TRBV2 to TRBJ2-3; 7 bases are a match to TRBD2. CDR1 is SNHLY, CDR2 FYNNEI, per germline. V shed 11 bases and J 4 bases; nucleotides not matched to a gene: 9. This CDR3 has 13 residues. The CDR3 protein is CAGGLVPADTQYF. As DNA, the CDR3 is TGTGCCGGAGGACTAGTCCCTGCAGATACGCAGTATTTT.

In this sample, this clonotype turned up a few times. This rearrangement joins TRBV24-1 to TRBJ2-7, with 7 bases aligning to TRBD1. This CDR3 comprises 21 residues. Germline assignment: CDR1 KGHDR and CDR2 SFDVKD. After removal of 1 base from V and 0 bases from J, the junction contained 20 bases not matched to a gene. The CDR3 loop reads CATSDFRREIVGQVCSYEQYF. The CDR3, as DNA: TGTGCCACCAGTGATTTCCGAAGGGAAATCGTCGGACAGGTATGCTCCTACGAGCAGTACTTC.

The table lists this clonotype with a few counts. The J gene is TRBJ2-6, the V gene TRBV9; weak D call: TRBD2 (5 bases). The germline V and J ends were trimmed by 0 bases and 0 bases, with 13 bases remaining between them. Germline CDR1 reads SGDLS; CDR2 reads YYNGEE. This CDR3 is built from 18 residues. The DNA of the CDR3 is TGTGCCAGCAGCGTAGACGGGGTAACAAGCTCTGGGGCCAACGTCCTGACTTTC. Amino acid sequence: CASSVDGVTSSGANVLTF.

The V and J genes are TRBV12-5 and TRBJ2-3, with D perhaps matching TRBD1 (5 bases). In germline, CDR1 is LGHNT, CDR2 FRNRAP. V was trimmed by 5 bases and J by 1 base, leaving 25 bases between them. The CDR3 runs 19 residues. In nucleotides, the CDR3 is TGTGCTAGTGGTCGAGTCTTATTCCAGGGCCTCATTCGCACAGATACGCAGTATTTT. It specifies CASGRVLFQGLIRTDTQYF. Full variable domain (missing parts from reference TRBV12-5 and TRBJ2-3): DARVTQTPRHKVTEMGQEVTMRCQPILGHNTVFWYRQTMMQGLELLAYFRNRAPLDDSGMPKDRFSAEMPDATLATLKIQPSEPRDSAVYFCASGRVLFQGLIRTDTQYFGPGTRLTVL.

In its sample, this clonotype was seen a few times. The V call is TRBV5-1, the J call TRBJ1-1; perhaps TRBD1 as D (6 bases). V dropped 4 bases and J dropped 4 bases, with 17 bases sitting between them. Looked up from germline, CDR1 is SGHRS and CDR2 is YFSETQ. The CDR3 sequence is 15 residues long. CDR3 DNA: TGCGCCAGCAGCAACCCCTCCGGGGGGGCCACTGAAGCTTTCTTT. Protein sequence: CASSNPSGGATEAFF.

This clonotype was seen a handful of times. CDR3 sequence: CSACDPTILTSSTDTQYF. The CDR3 nucleotides read TGCAGTGCTTGTGACCCCACCATTCTCACCTCTAGCACAGATACGCAGTATTTT. The J gene is TRBJ2-3, the V gene TRBV20-1, with unresolved D. This CDR3 region has 18 residues. The ends were cut back, 5 bases at V and 0 bases at J, with 24 bases in the middle. Germline lookup yields CDR1 DFQATT and CDR2 SNEGSKA (reference sequence).

This clonotype was recorded a few times. The V call is TRBV3-1, the J call TRBJ2-5; possible D gene TRBD2, 6 bases. CDR3 length: 14 amino acids. Germline V gene lookup returns CDR1 LGHDT and CDR2 YNNKEL (reference sequence). The V gene lost 4 bases and the J gene lost 5 bases, with 14 bases spanning the gap. CDR3 bases: TGTGCCAGCAGCCCACGGGACTTCCGGGAGACCCAGTACTTC. Protein: CASSPRDFRETQYF.

The V and J genes are TRBV21-1 and TRBJ2-5; TRBD2, the table's D call, lacks a check against the DNA. TRBV21-1 is reported as a pseudogene. This CDR3 has 19 amino acids. Here the CDR3 DNA reads TGTGCCAGCAGCAGCAGCGGGGTAGCGGGAGGGGAAACTGCTGAGACCCAGTACTTC. Its protein is CASSSSGVAGGETAETQYF.

The chain has TRBV12-5 and TRBJ1-5, with D possibly being TRBD1 (5 bases). Germline assignment: CDR1 LGHNT and CDR2 FRNRAP. The length of the CDR3 is 14 residues. The V end was cut by 3 bases, the J end by 4 bases, with 10 bases between. This chain's CDR3 is CASGFKGPNQPQHF. CDR3 nucleotide sequence: TGTGCTAGTGGTTTCAAGGGACCAAATCAGCCCCAGCATTTT.

This clonotype was detected ten times or more. The rearrangement uses TRBV29-1 and TRBJ2-7; the match to TRBD2 covers 10 bases. V shed 4 bases and J 1 base; nucleotides not matched to a gene: 7. The CDR3 covers 15 residues. Germline V gives CDR1 SQVTM, CDR2 ANQGSEA. The CDR3 sequence is CSVGGETSGSYEQYF. In DNA form, the CDR3 reads TGCAGCGTTGGGGGTGAGACTAGCGGGTCCTACGAGCAGTACTTC.

This chain connects TRBV4-1 to TRBJ2-1; 9 bases fit TRBD2. Germline V gives CDR1 MGHRA, CDR2 YSYEKL. The CDR3 is 18 residues long. The trim removed 0 bases at V and 4 bases at J, leaving 10 bases unmatched. Here the CDR3 reads CASSQESVGLAFYNEQFF. The CDR3 bases are TGCGCCAGCAGCCAAGAATCCGTGGGACTAGCCTTTTACAATGAGCAGTTCTTC.

In this sample, this clonotype turned up a few times. The chain uses TRBV2 and TRBJ1-2, with a tentative D call TRBD1 (5 bases). Between the trimmed V and J ends, which lost 10 bases and 4 bases, there was a span of 19 bases. Germline lookup yields CDR1 SNHLY and CDR2 FYNNEI. This CDR3 has 14 residues. As DNA, the CDR3 is TGTGCCACTCTGGGGCGAAACAAAGTCTATGGCTACACCTTC. Translated: CATLGRNKVYGYTF.

The rearrangement joins TRBV2 to TRBJ2-2; the D is unclear. V was trimmed by 3 bases and J by 0 bases, leaving 14 bases between them. The CDR3 sequence is 17 residues long. Germline values: CDR1 SNHLY, CDR2 FYNNEI. The CDR3 loop reads CASSELNGSPNTGELFF. The CDR3 DNA sequence: TGTGCCAGCAGTGAGTTGAATGGCAGCCCGAACACCGGGGAGCTGTTTTTT.

The CDR3 sequence: CASSQGGTSGTRGQFF. DNA of the CDR3: TGCGCCAGCAGCCAGGGGGGGACTAGCGGGACCCGTGGGCAGTTCTTC. This chain joins TRBV4-1 and TRBJ2-1, with 13 bases that match TRBD2. The junction had 11 bases not matched to a gene; V was cut back by 3 bases and J by 12 bases. Germline V lookup: CDR1 MGHRA, CDR2 YSYEKL. The CDR3 extends over 16 amino acids.

The chain combines TRBV12-3 or TRBV12-4 with TRBJ1-5; no reliable D call. The CDR3 consists of 13 residues. V was trimmed by 7 bases and J by 0 bases, leaving 7 bases between them. CDR3 in amino acids: CASTARSNQPQHF. The CDR3 DNA is TGTGCCAGCACAGCGCGTAGCAATCAGCCCCAGCATTTT.

This clonotype was found a few times. The chain uses TRBV6-1 and TRBJ2-2; TRBD1 matches at 7 bases. Unmatched junction bases numbered 7, after V lost 5 bases and J lost 4 bases. The CDR3 consists of 15 residues. The germline V gene encodes CDR1 MNHNS and CDR2 SASEGT. The CDR3 nucleotides read TGTGCCAGCAGTAAAATTAACAGGGGCACCGGGGAGCTGTTTTTT. This encodes CASSKINRGTGELFF.

The V call is TRBV7-3, the J call TRBJ1-1; D gene uncertain. Trimming cost V 0 bases and J 11 bases, with 13 bases left between them. This CDR3 is 13 amino acids long. Germline CDR1 is SGHTA and CDR2 is FQGTGA. The CDR3 bases are TGTGCCAGCAGCTTAACGTCACAGACGGAGGCTTTCTTT. Protein: CASSLTSQTEAFF.

This clonotype occurred a few times. Because it lacks the conserved phenylalanine or tryptophan at the end, this CDR3 is likely a read error. No DNA is shown, since the ends of the CDR3 on it are uncertain; the CDR3 is the one TCRdb lists. The V call is TRBV5-5, the J call TRBJ2-7; TRBD1 is the table's D call, not checked against the DNA. Germline V gene data show CDR1 as SGHKS and CDR2 as YYEKEE (reference sequence). From its first to its last residue, the CDR3 has 13 amino acids. The CDR3 loop is CASSLDRGEYGWY.

This clonotype was detected a few times. The genes are TRBV7-2 and TRBJ1-4, with D uncertain. The CDR3 is 15 amino acids. Trimming left V 3 bases short and J 8 bases short, with 16 bases between. CDR1 and CDR2 (germline): SGHTA, FQGNSA. The CDR3 reads CASSFLGTGREKLFF. The CDR3 DNA is TGTGCCAGCAGCTTCCTGGGAACTGGACGGGAAAAACTGTTTTTT.

This sequence joins TRBV6-2 or TRBV6-3 and TRBJ2-7; no clear D. V was cut by 7 bases and J by 4 bases, with 11 bases left in between. There are 12 residues in the CDR3. Germline CDR1 MNHEY, CDR2 SVGEGT. The CDR3 DNA sequence: TGTGCCAGCACCTCCTTTGGTTACGAGCAGTACTTC. Its protein is CASTSFGYEQYF.

This clonotype showed up just a few times. This chain links TRBV27 with TRBJ2-1, with 8 bases fitting TRBD1. Germline-derived CDR1 and CDR2 are MNHEY and SMNVEV (reference sequence). This CDR3 has 13 residues. V lost 7 bases, J lost 7 bases, and 6 bases stayed unmatched. CDR3 region: CASKLQGANEQFF. The CDR3 DNA follows: TGTGCCAGCAAATTGCAGGGGGCAAATGAGCAGTTCTTC.

This clonotype was counted at least ten times. The rearrangement uses TRBV5-1 and TRBJ2-1, with TRBD1 identical over 8 bases. The CDR3 spans 15 residues. The trim removed 0 bases at V and 7 bases at J, leaving 6 bases unmatched. Germline V gene data show CDR1 as SGHRS and CDR2 as YFSETQ. DNA of the CDR3: TGCGCCAGCAGCTTGGATCAGGGGGCGGGAAATGAGCAGTTCTTC. Encoded protein: CASSLDQGAGNEQFF.

This clonotype was observed a handful of times. CDR3 in amino acids: CASWGLAGPSSYEQYF. DNA of the CDR3: TGTGCCAGCTGGGGACTAGCGGGGCCGAGCTCCTACGAGCAGTACTTC. The V call is TRBV2, the J call TRBJ2-7, with TRBD2 matching over 13 bases. CDR1 and CDR2 from the germline V gene are SNHLY and FYNNEI. J lost 0 bases, V lost 8 bases, and 7 bases had no gene match. This CDR3 comprises 16 residues.

Only a few counts were recorded for this clonotype. The V gene is TRBV7-9, the J gene TRBJ2-5, with no clear D. Germline V gives CDR1 SEHNR, CDR2 FQNEAQ (reference sequence). There are 16 residues in the CDR3. Trimming cost V 3 bases and J 2 bases, with 16 bases left between them. The CDR3 DNA reads TGTGCCAGCAGCTTTCGGCTCGCCTCTCCTCAAGAGACCCAGTACTTC. Its protein is CASSFRLASPQETQYF.

In regard to this clonotype: The junction departs from the called germline gene at one end, perhaps through a read error. V and J are TRBV3-1 and TRBJ2-1; maybe TRBD2 (5 bases). Germline V lookup: CDR1 LGHDT, CDR2 YNNKEL (reference sequence). The CDR3 is 17 residues long. The CDR3 nucleotides are TGTGCCAGCTGCCAAGGAATATCCCGGGATCTATACAATGAGCAGTTCTTC. This sequence encodes CASCQGISRDLYNEQFF.

This chain connects TRBV12-3 or TRBV12-4 to TRBJ1-4; 7 nucleotides agree with TRBD1. The CDR3 sequence is 15 residues long. With 7 bases clipped from V and 7 bases from J, the junction kept 12 bases outside the gene matches. CDR3: CASTQRRGRTEKLFF. As DNA, the CDR3 is TGTGCCAGCACCCAAAGAAGGGGGCGCACTGAAAAACTGTTTTTT.